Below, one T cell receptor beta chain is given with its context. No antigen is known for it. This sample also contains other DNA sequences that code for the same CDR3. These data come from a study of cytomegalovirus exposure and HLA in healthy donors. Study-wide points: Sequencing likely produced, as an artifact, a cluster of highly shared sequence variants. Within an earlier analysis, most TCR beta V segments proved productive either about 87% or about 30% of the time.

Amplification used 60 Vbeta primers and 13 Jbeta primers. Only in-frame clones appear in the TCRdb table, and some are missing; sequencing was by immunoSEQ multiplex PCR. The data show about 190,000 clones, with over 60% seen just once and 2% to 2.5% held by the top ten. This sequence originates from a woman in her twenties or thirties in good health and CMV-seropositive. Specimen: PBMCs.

In nucleotides, the CDR3 is TGCGCCAGCAGCTTGTTGACAGGGGGCTATGGCTACACCTTC. Translated: CASSLLTGGYGYTF. This chain joins TRBV5-1 and TRBJ1-2, with 9 bases aligning to TRBD1. The ends lost 1 base at V and 4 bases at J; junction bases unmatched: 2. The CDR3 sequence is 14 residues long. Per germline, CDR1 SGHRS and CDR2 YFSETQ.